This entry concerns a single TCR beta chain. Between the trimmed V and J ends, which lost 2 bases and 3 bases, there was a span of 17 bases. Germline V gives CDR1 MNHGY, CDR2 SAAAGT. CDR3 size: 17 residues. The repertoire was sequenced with immunoSEQ multiplex PCR; TCRdb's copy has only in-frame clones and lacks some. In the table there are 260,000 or so clones, 85% of which are singletons. The sample comes from a study of blood T cell repertoires in COVID-19. Those enrolled, adults aged 18 to 89 years, came from 24 US areas. The clonotype comes from a woman aged 45-65 years who had recovered from COVID-19. The specimen was PBMCs or T cells enriched from blood (not recorded which). This sequence joins TRBV6-8 and TRBJ2-1; D remains ambiguous. The CDR3 nucleotides read TGTGCCAGCAGTTACAGAATTTGGCGGCCACACTACAATGAGCAGTTCTTC. This sequence encodes CASSYRIWRPHYNEQFF.